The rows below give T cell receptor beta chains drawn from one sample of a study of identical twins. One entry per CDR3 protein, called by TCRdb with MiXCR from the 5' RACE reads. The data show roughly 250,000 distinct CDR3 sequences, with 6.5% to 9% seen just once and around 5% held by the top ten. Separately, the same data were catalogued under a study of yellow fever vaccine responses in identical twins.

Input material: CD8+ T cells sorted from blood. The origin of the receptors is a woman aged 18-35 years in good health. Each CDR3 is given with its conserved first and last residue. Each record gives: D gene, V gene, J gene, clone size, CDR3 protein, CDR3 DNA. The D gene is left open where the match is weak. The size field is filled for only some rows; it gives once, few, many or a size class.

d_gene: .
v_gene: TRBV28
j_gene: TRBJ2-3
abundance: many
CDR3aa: CASSFEETADTDTQYF
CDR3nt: TGTGCCAGCAGTTTTGAAGAAACAGCGGACACAGATACGCAGTATTTT

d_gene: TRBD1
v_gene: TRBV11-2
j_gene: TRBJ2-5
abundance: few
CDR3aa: CASSSPGQEETQYF
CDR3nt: TGTGCCAGCAGCTCCCCGGGACAGGAAGAGACCCAGTACTTC

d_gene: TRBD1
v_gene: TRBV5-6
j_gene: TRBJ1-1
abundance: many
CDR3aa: CASRSQGYEAFF
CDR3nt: TGTGCCAGCAGATCACAGGGGTACGAAGCTTTCTTT

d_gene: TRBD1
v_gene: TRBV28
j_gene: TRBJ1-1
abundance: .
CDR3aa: CASTSEGQVAAEAFF
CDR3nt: TGTGCCAGCACTTCTGAAGGACAGGTGGCCGCTGAAGCTTTCTTT

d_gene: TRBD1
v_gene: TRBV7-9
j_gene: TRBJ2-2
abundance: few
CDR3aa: CASRPTRTGNTGELFF
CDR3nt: TGTGCCAGCAGGCCCACCAGGACAGGGAACACCGGGGAGCTGTTTTTT

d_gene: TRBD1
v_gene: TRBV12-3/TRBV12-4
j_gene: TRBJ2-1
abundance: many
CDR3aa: CASSPRQGADNEQFF
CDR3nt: TGTGCCAGCAGTCCGCGACAGGGGGCCGACAATGAGCAGTTCTTC

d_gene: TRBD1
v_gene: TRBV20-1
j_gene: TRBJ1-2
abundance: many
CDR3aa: CSARGVGQGESYGYTF
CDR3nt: TGCAGTGCTAGAGGGGTCGGACAGGGAGAATCCTATGGCTACACCTTC

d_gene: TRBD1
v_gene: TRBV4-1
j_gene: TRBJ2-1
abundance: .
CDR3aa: CASRSTQTGSPYNEQFF
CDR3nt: TGCGCCAGCAGATCAACGCAGACAGGGAGCCCCTACAATGAGCAGTTCTTC

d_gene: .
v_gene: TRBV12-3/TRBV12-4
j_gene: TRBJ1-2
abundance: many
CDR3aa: CASSFSYRRYGYTF
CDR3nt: TGTGCCAGCAGTTTCTCATACCGGAGGTATGGCTACACCTTC

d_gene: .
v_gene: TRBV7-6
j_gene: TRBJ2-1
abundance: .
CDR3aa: CASSLAIWYEQFF
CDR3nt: TGTGCCAGCAGCTTAGCGATCTGGTATGAGCAGTTCTTC

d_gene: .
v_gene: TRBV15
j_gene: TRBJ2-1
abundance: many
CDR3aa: CATSAPYGGEQFF
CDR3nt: TGTGCCACCAGCGCCCCATACGGAGGTGAGCAGTTCTTC

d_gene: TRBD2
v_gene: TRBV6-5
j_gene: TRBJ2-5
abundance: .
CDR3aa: CASSYSGGARETQYF
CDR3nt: TGTGCCAGCAGTTATAGCGGGGGGGCCCGAGAGACCCAGTACTTC

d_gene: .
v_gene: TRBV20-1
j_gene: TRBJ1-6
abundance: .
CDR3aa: CSATDRIGNSPLHF
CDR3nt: TGCAGTGCAACTGACAGGATAGGAAATTCACCCCTCCACTTT

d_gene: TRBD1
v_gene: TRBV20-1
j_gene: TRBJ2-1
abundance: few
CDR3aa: CSARDRGYEQFF
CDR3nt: TGCAGTGCTAGAGACAGGGGGTATGAGCAGTTCTTC

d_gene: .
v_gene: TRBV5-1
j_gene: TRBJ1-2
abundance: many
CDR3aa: CASSSEIGPRDGYTF
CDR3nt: TGCGCCAGCAGCTCGGAAATAGGACCCAGGGATGGCTACACCTTC

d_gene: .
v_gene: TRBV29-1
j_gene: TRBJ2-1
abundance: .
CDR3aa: CSVEDPVKSSYNEQFF
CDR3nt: TGCAGCGTTGAAGATCCAGTGAAAAGCTCCTACAATGAGCAGTTCTTC

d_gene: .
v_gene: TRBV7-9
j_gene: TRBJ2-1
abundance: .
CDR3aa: CASRRARAGSYNEQFF
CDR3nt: TGTGCCAGCAGACGGGCTAGGGCGGGCTCCTACAATGAGCAGTTCTTC

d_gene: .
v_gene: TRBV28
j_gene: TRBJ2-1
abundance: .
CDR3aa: CASTLGTYNEQFF
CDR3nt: TGTGCCAGCACCCTCGGGACTTACAATGAGCAGTTCTTC

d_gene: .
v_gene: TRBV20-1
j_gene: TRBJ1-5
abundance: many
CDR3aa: CSARVQSNQPQHF
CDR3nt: TGCAGTGCTAGGGTACAAAGCAATCAGCCCCAGCATTTT

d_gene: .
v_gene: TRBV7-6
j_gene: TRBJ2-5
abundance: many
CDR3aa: CASSPPGLQTQYF
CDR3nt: TGTGCCAGCAGCCCTCCAGGGTTGCAGACCCAGTACTTC

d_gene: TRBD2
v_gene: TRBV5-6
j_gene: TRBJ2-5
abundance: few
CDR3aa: CASSFVRGDAQETQYF
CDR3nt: TGTGCCAGCAGCTTCGTTCGGGGGGATGCGCAAGAGACCCAGTACTTC

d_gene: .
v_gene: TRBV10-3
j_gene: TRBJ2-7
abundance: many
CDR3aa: CAISEGRESSEQYF
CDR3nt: TGTGCCATCAGTGAAGGACGGGAGAGTTCCGAGCAGTACTTC

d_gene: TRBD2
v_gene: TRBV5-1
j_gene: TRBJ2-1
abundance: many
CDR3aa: CASSFLAGGWNEQFF
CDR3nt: TGCGCCAGCAGCTTTTTGGCGGGAGGTTGGAATGAGCAGTTCTTC

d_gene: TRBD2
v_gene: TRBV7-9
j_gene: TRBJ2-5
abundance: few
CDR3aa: CASSPPAGGDQETQYF
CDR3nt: TGTGCCAGCAGCCCCCCAGCGGGAGGGGATCAAGAGACCCAGTACTTC

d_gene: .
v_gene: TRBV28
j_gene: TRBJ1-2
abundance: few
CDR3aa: CASSLGGVGYTF
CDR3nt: TGTGCCAGCAGTTTGGGAGGAGTGGGCTACACCTTC

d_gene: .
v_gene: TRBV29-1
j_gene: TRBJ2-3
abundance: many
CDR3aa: CSVDFSPGDTQYF
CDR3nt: TGCAGCGTTGATTTCAGCCCCGGTGATACGCAGTATTTT

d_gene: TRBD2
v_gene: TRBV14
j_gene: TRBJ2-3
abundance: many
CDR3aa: CASSPPRGVDTQYF
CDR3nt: TGTGCCAGCAGCCCCCCCCGGGGGGTCGATACGCAGTATTTT

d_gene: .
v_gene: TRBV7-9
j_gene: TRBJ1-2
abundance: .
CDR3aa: CASSPPREGPYGYTF
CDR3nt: TGTGCCAGCAGCCCGCCTCGGGAGGGACCCTATGGCTACACCTTC

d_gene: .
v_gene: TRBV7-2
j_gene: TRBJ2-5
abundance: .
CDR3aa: CASSLEAGGTQYF
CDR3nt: TGTGCCAGCAGCTTGGAAGCAGGAGGGACCCAGTACTTC

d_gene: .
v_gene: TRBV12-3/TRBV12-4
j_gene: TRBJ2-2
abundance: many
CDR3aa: CASTQGGAGPRELFF
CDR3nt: TGTGCCAGCACCCAGGGGGGGGCAGGACCCCGGGAGCTGTTTTTT

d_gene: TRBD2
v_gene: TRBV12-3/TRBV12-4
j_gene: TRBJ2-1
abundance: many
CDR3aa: CASSFGTSGNEQFF
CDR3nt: TGTGCCAGCAGTTTTGGGACTAGCGGGAATGAGCAGTTCTTC

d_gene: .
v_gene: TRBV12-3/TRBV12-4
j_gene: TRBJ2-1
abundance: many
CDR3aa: CASSYNHNEQFF
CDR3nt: TGTGCCAGCAGCTACAATCACAATGAGCAGTTCTTC

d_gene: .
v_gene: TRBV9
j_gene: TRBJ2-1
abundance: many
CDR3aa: CASSSRGGQFF
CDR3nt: TGTGCCAGCAGCTCCAGAGGAGGGCAGTTCTTC

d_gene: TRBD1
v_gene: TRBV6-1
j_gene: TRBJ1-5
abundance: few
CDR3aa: CASTTGGRNQPQHF
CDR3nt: TGTGCCAGCACAACAGGGGGGCGAAATCAGCCCCAGCATTTT

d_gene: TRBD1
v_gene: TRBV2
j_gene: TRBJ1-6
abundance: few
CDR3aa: CASIGWTGRTNSPLHF
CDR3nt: TGTGCCAGCATCGGGTGGACAGGGAGAACCAATTCACCCCTCCACTTT

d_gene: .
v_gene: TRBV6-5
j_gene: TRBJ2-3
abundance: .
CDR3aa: CASSYGTGTDTQYF
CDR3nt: TGTGCCAGCAGTTACGGAACGGGCACAGATACGCAGTATTTT

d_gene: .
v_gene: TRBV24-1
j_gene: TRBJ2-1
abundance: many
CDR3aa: CATKLGTHNEQFF
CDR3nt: TGTGCCACCAAATTGGGTACGCACAATGAGCAGTTCTTC